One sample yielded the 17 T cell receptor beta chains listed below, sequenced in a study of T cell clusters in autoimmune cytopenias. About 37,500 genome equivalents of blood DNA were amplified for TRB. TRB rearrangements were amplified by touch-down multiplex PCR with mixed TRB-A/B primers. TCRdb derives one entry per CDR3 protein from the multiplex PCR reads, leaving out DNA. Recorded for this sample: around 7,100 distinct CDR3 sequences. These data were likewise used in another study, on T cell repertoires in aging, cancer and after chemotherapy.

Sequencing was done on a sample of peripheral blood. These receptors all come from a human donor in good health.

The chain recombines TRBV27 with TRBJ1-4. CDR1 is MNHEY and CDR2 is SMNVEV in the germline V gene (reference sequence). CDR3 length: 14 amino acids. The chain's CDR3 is CASSLRGFGEKLFF. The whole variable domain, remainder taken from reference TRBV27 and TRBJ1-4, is EAQVTQNPRYLITVTGKKLTVTCSQNMNHEYMSWYRQDPGLGLRQIYYSMNVEVTDKGDVPEGYKVSRKEKRNFPLILESPSPNQTSLYFCASSLRGFGEKLFFGSGTQLSVL.

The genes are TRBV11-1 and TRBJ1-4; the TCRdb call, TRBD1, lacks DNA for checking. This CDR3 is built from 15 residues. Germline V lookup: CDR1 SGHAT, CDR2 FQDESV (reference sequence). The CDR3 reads CASSYPTAGGEKLFF.

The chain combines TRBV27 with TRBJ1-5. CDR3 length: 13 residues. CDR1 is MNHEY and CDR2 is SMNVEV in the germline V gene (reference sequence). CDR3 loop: CASSLSGHQPQHF.

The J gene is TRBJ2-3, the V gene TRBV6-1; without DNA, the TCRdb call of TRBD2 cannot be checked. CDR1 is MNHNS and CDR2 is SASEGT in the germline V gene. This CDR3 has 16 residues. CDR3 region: CASSETERGGTDTQYF.

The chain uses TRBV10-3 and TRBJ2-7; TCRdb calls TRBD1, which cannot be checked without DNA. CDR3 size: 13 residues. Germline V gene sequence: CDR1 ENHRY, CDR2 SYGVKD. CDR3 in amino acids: CAISESVGAEQYF.

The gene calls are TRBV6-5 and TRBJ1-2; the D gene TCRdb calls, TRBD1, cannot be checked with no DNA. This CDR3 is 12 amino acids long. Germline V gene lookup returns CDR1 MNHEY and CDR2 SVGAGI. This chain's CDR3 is CASLSGAYGYTF.

The CDR3: CSALLPLVETQYF. The rearrangement uses TRBV20-1 and TRBJ2-5; the TCRdb call, TRBD1, lacks DNA for checking. This CDR3 contains 13 residues. CDR1 and CDR2 (germline): DFQATT, SNEGSKA (reference sequence).

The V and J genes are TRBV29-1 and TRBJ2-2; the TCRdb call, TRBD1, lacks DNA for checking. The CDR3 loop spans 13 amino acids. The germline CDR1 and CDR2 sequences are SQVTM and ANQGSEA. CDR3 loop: CSADRGRVGELFF.

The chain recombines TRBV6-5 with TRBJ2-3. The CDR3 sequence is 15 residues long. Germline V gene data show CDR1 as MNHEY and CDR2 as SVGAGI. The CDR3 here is CASSYGGSDTDTQYF.

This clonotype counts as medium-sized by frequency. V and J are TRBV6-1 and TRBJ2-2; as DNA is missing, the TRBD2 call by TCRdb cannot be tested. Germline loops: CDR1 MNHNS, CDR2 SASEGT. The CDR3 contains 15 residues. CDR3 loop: CASSENGLATGELFF.

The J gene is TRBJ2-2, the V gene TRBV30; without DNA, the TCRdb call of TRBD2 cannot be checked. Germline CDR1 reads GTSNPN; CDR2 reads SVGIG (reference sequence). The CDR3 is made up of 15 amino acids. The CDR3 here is CARNYGGANTGELFF.

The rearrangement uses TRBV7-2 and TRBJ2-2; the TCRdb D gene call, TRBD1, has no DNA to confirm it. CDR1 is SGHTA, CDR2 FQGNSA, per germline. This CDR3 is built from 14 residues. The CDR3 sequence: CASSLGRGTGELFF.

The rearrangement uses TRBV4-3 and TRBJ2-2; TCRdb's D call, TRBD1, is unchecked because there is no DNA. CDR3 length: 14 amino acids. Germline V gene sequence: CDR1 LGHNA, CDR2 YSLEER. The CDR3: CASGGQGMGGELFF.

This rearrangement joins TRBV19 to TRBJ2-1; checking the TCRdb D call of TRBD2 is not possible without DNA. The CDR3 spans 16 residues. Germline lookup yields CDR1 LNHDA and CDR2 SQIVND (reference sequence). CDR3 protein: CASSIDQGLAGNEQFF.

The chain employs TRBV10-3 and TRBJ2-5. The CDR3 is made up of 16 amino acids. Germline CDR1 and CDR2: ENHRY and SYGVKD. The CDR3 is CAISASSPAVQETQYF.

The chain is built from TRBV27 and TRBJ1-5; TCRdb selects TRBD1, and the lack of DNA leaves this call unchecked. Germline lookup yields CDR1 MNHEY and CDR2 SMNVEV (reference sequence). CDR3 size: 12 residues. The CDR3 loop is CASSHRGQPQHF.

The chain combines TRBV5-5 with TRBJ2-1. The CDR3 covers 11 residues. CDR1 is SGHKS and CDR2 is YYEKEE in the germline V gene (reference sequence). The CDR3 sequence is CASSYGQEQFF. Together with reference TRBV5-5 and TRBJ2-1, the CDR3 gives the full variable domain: DAGVTQSPTHLIKTRGQQVTLRCSPISGHKSVSWYQQVLGQGPQFIFQYYEKEERGRGNFPDRFSARQFPNYSSELNVNALLLGDSALYLCASSYGQEQFFGPGTRLTVL.